This passage covers 26 T cell receptor beta chains from one sample sequenced in a study of cytomegalovirus exposure and HLA in healthy donors. The PCR was carried out with 60 Vbeta primers and 13 Jbeta primers. This table comes from immunoSEQ multiplex PCR, and its TCRdb copy is limited to in-frame clones, with some not included. The sample records 55,000 to 80,000 clones, around four fifths being singletons. Sequenced input: PBMCs. These receptors were taken from a middle-aged man in good health and CMV-seronegative.

The chain combines TRBV7-2 with TRBJ2-7; 8 positions match TRBD1. The CDR3 contains 15 residues. Germline-derived CDR1 and CDR2 are SGHTA and FQGNSA. Trimming at V came to 5 bases and at J to 0 bases, leaving 6 bases not matched to a gene. As DNA, the CDR3 is TGTGCCAGCAGCCTCGACAGGGGTAGCTCCTACGAGCAGTACTTC. Amino acids: CASSLDRGSSYEQYF.

The rearrangement joins TRBV5-1 to TRBJ2-7; 9 positions agree with TRBD1. J lost 3 bases, V lost 3 bases, and 7 bases had no gene match. This CDR3 comprises 15 residues. Germline CDR1 is SGHRS and CDR2 is YFSETQ. CDR3 sequence reads: CASSSRTGEDYEQYF. The CDR3, as DNA: TGCGCCAGCAGCTCCCGGACAGGGGAAGACTACGAGCAGTACTTC. The full variable domain, completed using reference TRBV5-1 and TRBJ2-7, is KAGVTQTPRYLIKTRGQQVTLSCSPISGHRSVSWYQQTPGQGLQFLFEYFSETQRNKGNFPGRFSGRQFSNSRSEMNVSTLELGDSALYLCASSSRTGEDYEQYFGPGTRLTVT.

The chain couples TRBV27 to TRBJ2-3, with D possibly TRBD2 on 7 matching bases. Germline assignment: CDR1 MNHEY and CDR2 SMNVEV (reference sequence). CDR3 length: 15 amino acids. Trimming took off 4 bases at V and 3 bases at J, with 14 bases between the two ends. The CDR3 nucleotides read TGTGCCAGCAGTTCTGGGGGGAGGGGGACAGATACGCAGTATTTT. Amino acid sequence: CASSSGGRGTDTQYF.

The chain recombines TRBV5-4 with TRBJ1-3; D gene unclear. Trimming pared 3 bases from V and 0 bases from J, leaving 7 bases between. Germline CDR1 SGHNT, CDR2 YYREEE (reference sequence). CDR3 length: 14 amino acids. Here the CDR3 DNA reads TGTGCCAGCAGCTCGCAACTCTCTGGAAACACCATATATTTT. Translating it yields CASSSQLSGNTIYF.

With regard to this clone: Other DNA sequences from this sample encode an identical CDR3 as well. The chain employs TRBV19 and TRBJ2-7; 7 bases agree with TRBD1. Trimming took 5 bases from V and 0 from J; bases not matched to a gene: 7. Looked up from germline, CDR1 is LNHDA and CDR2 is SQIVND (reference sequence). The CDR3 sequence is 15 residues long. The CDR3 loop is CASSPRTGLSYEQYF. CDR3 nucleotides: TGTGCCAGTAGTCCCAGGACAGGACTCTCCTACGAGCAGTACTTC.

The V call is TRBV19, the J call TRBJ2-1; TRBD1 matches 8 bases. After removal of 7 bases from V and 5 bases from J, the junction contained 10 bases not matched to a gene. Germline V gene lookup returns CDR1 LNHDA and CDR2 SQIVND (reference sequence). CDR3 length: 15 residues. The CDR3 region is CASKVRTGMHNEQFF. The CDR3 DNA sequence: TGTGCCAGTAAAGTGAGGACAGGGATGCACAATGAGCAGTTCTTC.

J is TRBJ2-7 and V is TRBV18; 7 bases match TRBD1. With 3 bases clipped from V and 5 bases from J, the junction kept 7 bases outside the gene matches. The CDR3 is made up of 14 amino acids. The germline gives CDR1 KGHSH, CDR2 LQKENI. The CDR3 DNA reads TGTGCCAGCTCACCTTACAGGGGTCCCAACGAGCAGTACTTC. Protein product: CASSPYRGPNEQYF.

The chain is built from TRBV27 and TRBJ2-4, with TRBD2 matching 7 bases. J lost 5 bases, V lost 3 bases, and 10 bases had no gene match. The CDR3 runs 16 residues. Germline loops: CDR1 MNHEY, CDR2 SMNVEV (reference sequence). CDR3 DNA sequence: TGTGCCAGCAGTTTGCGGGGCGGGAGAGGTGAAAACATTCAGTACTTC. Protein product: CASSLRGGRGENIQYF.

This sequence joins TRBV15 and TRBJ2-1, with 12 bases aligning to TRBD2. The V segment lost 3 bases and the J segment 4 bases; nucleotides outside the gene matches: 10. The CDR3 has 18 amino acids. Germline loops: CDR1 LNHNV, CDR2 YYDKDF (reference sequence). The CDR3 bases are TGTGCCACCAGCAGCCTGACTAGCGGGAGATTCGGGTACAATGAGCAGTTCTTC. Protein: CATSSLTSGRFGYNEQFF.

In its sample, this clone was seen once. The gene calls are TRBV5-4 and TRBJ2-4, with TRBD1 identical over 8 bases. The germline gives CDR1 SGHNT, CDR2 YYREEE (reference sequence). The CDR3 is 14 amino acids. V lost 4 bases, J lost 5 bases, and 5 bases stayed unmatched. The CDR3 nucleotides read TGTGCCAGCAGCACGACAGGGGAGGAAAACATTCAGTACTTC. Translated, it gives CASSTTGEENIQYF. The full variable domain, rest sourced from reference TRBV5-4 and TRBJ2-4, is ETGVTQSPTHLIKTRGQQVTLRCSSQSGHNTVSWYQQALGQGPQFIFQYYREEENGRGNFPPRFSGLQFPNYSSELNVNALELDDSALYLCASSTTGEENIQYFGAGTRLSVL.

The J gene is TRBJ1-2, the V gene TRBV5-1; D is perhaps TRBD1 (6 bases). This CDR3 has 14 amino acids. Deletions cut 3 bases from V and 2 bases from J, with 11 bases between. Germline V gene data show CDR1 as SGHRS and CDR2 as YFSETQ. The CDR3, as DNA: TGCGCCAGCAGCTCGACAGGACGAAACTATGGCTACACCTTC. Translating it yields CASSSTGRNYGYTF.

This clone was recorded once. This rearrangement joins TRBV7-2 to TRBJ1-2; 9 bases fit TRBD1. After removal of 3 bases from V and 4 bases from J, the junction contained 3 bases not matched to a gene. This CDR3 contains 14 residues. The V gene's germline CDR1 is SGHTA and CDR2 FQGNSA. The CDR3 region has the DNA TGTGCCAGCAGCTTCGGACAGGGGTCCTATGGCTACACCTTC. Its protein product is CASSFGQGSYGYTF.

The chain has TRBV12-1 and TRBJ1-2. TRBV12-1 is classified as a pseudogene. CDR3 length: 14 amino acids. CDR3 sequence (DNA): TGTGCCAGCAGCGCTAGGATTTCCTTCTATGGCTACACCTTC. As protein: CASSARISFYGYTF.

The chain combines TRBV7-2 with TRBJ2-1; D gene ambiguous. V was trimmed by 1 base and J by 0 bases, leaving 4 bases between them. The CDR3 spans 14 residues. Germline lookup yields CDR1 SGHTA and CDR2 FQGNSA. CDR3 coding DNA: TGTGCCAGCAGCTTAGGTAGCTCCTACAATGAGCAGTTCTTC. Amino acid sequence: CASSLGSSYNEQFF.

The genes are TRBV10-3 and TRBJ1-2; D might be TRBD1 (6 bases). The germline V gene has CDR1 ENHRY and CDR2 SYGVKD. The CDR3 spans 16 residues. V was clipped by 0 bases and J by 1 base, with 12 bases between them. CDR3 loop: CAISESAGAVNYGYTF. The CDR3 DNA follows: TGTGCCATCAGTGAGTCCGCAGGGGCCGTTAACTATGGCTACACCTTC.

The chain joins TRBV6-6 to TRBJ2-3, with 9 bases that match TRBD1. The CDR3 loop spans 16 amino acids. J gave up 2 bases and V 2 bases, and 5 bases lay outside the gene matches. Germline CDR1 is MNHNY and CDR2 is SVGAGI (reference sequence). The CDR3 region has the DNA TGTGCCAGCAGTTACCCCGGGACAGGGAACACAGATACGCAGTATTTT. It yields the protein CASSYPGTGNTDTQYF.

The chain has TRBV11-2 and TRBJ1-4; 8 positions agree with TRBD1. CDR3 length: 17 residues. J lost 10 bases, V lost 3 bases, and 16 bases had no gene match. CDR1 is SGHAT and CDR2 is FQNNGV in the germline V gene. The CDR3: CASSFLGSGTGNGKLFF. DNA for the CDR3: TGTGCCAGCAGCTTCCTGGGCTCAGGGACAGGCAACGGAAAACTGTTTTTT. The full variable domain, in which reference TRBV11-2 and TRBJ1-4 provide the parts outside the CDR3, is EAGVAQSPRYKIIEKRQSVAFWCNPISGHATLYWYQQILGQGPKLLIQFQNNGVVDDSQLPKDRFSAERLKGVDSTLKIQPAKLEDSAVYLCASSFLGSGTGNGKLFFGSGTQLSVL.

This clone was seen only a few times. The chain uses TRBV7-2 and TRBJ1-4; D is possibly TRBD1 (5 bases). The CDR3 totals 14 residues. V shed 4 bases and J shed 6 bases, with 12 bases lying between them. In germline, CDR1 is SGHTA, CDR2 FQGNSA. This CDR3 is CASSSDGGDEKLFF. The CDR3 region has the DNA TGTGCCAGCAGCTCGGACGGGGGGGATGAAAAACTGTTTTTT.

The CDR3 protein is CASSQGLPGETQYF. CDR3 sequence (DNA): TGTGCCAGCAGCCAAGGACTCCCGGGAGAGACCCAGTACTTC. The V call is TRBV6-1, the J call TRBJ2-5, with TRBD2 as a possible D gene (5 bases). Germline-derived CDR1 and CDR2 are MNHNS and SASEGT. CDR3 length: 14 amino acids. The V end lost 6 bases, the J end lost 4 bases, and 15 bases lay between the germline ends.

This chain connects TRBV28 to TRBJ1-5; D may be TRBD1 (5 bases). Germline lookup yields CDR1 MDHEN and CDR2 SYDVKM. The CDR3 loop spans 14 amino acids. Trimming took off 6 bases at V and 7 bases at J, with 16 bases between the two ends. CDR3 in amino acids: CASRFNRQIQPQHF. The CDR3 bases are TGTGCCAGCAGGTTCAATCGACAGATCCAGCCCCAGCATTTT. Full variable domain (rest looked up from reference TRBV28 and TRBJ1-5): DVKVTQSSRYLVKRTGEKVFLECVQDMDHENMFWYRQDPGLGLRLIYFSYDVKMKEKGDIPEGYSVSREKKERFSLILESASTNQTSMYLCASRFNRQIQPQHFGDGTRLSIL.

The chain is built from TRBV19 and TRBJ2-1, with 8 bases fitting TRBD1. Unmatched junction bases numbered 15, after V lost 0 bases and J lost 8 bases. This CDR3 has 18 residues. The germline V gene encodes CDR1 LNHDA and CDR2 SQIVND (reference sequence). CDR3 region: CASSIEEGTGTLRDEQFF. The CDR3 region has the DNA TGTGCCAGTAGTATAGAAGAGGGGACAGGAACCCTGAGGGATGAGCAGTTCTTC.

The chain uses TRBV7-9 and TRBJ2-1; TRBD2 aligns across 14 bases. Germline loops: CDR1 SEHNR, CDR2 FQNEAQ (reference sequence). The CDR3 consists of 15 residues. V was pared by 8 bases and J by 8 bases, with 8 bases of the junction left unmatched. The CDR3 region is CASYPGTSGSYEQFF. CDR3 sequence (DNA): TGTGCCAGCTACCCTGGGACTAGCGGGAGTTATGAGCAGTTCTTC.

This chain joins TRBV7-2 and TRBJ2-5, with TRBD2 matching over 8 bases. The end of the DNA aligns better with TRBJ2-7, so the J call may be wrong. The CDR3 has 13 amino acids. The germline CDR1 and CDR2 sequences are SGHTA and FQGNSA. The CDR3 sequence is CASSFSGAYEQYF. CDR3 nucleotides: TGTGCGAGCTCTTTTAGCGGGGCCTACGAGCAGTACTTC.

The J gene is TRBJ1-1, the V gene TRBV5-6, with D maybe TRBD1 (6 bases). The ends were cut back, 4 bases at V and 4 bases at J, with 14 bases in the middle. This CDR3 is 14 amino acids long. Germline lookup yields CDR1 SGHDT and CDR2 YYEEEE. The CDR3 protein is CASSLGGLGTEAFF. CDR3 nucleotides: TGTGCCAGCAGCCTCGGGGGGCTGGGCACTGAAGCTTTCTTT.

This clone came up a few times. The chain combines TRBV10-3 with TRBJ1-2; weak D call: TRBD1 (6 bases). The V end lost 8 bases, the J end lost 6 bases, and 19 bases lay between the germline ends. Germline CDR1 and CDR2: ENHRY and SYGVKD. This CDR3 is 14 amino acids long. The CDR3 sequence: CAIEGGPPSDGYTF. The CDR3 DNA sequence: TGTGCCATCGAAGGGGGTCCACCCAGCGATGGCTACACCTTC.

Sample share makes this clone large. Other DNA sequences in the same sample also yield this CDR3. The genes are TRBV5-6 and TRBJ2-1, with D perhaps TRBD2 (6 bases). Trimming pared 4 bases from V and 3 bases from J, leaving 20 bases between. The length of the CDR3 is 17 residues. CDR1 SGHDT and CDR2 YYEEEE come from the germline V gene. The CDR3 loop is CASSHLHGGNYYNEQFF. In DNA, the CDR3 is TGTGCCAGCAGCCACCTCCATGGGGGGAACTACTACAATGAGCAGTTCTTC.